The clone carrying this T cell receptor beta chain has only a few counts. Antigen: not known. The use of a sample-barcoded 5' primer and a J-beta primer mix characterized a second PCR of about 6 to 11 cycles. A single record per CDR3 protein comes from TCRdb applying MiXCR to the 5' RACE reads. This table has 1.8 million or so distinct CDR3 sequences, approximately 39% appearing once. Per sample, extraction of total RNA gave at least 5 micrograms in every case. The sample belongs to a study of blood T cells in healthy people across ages. Whole-study findings and limits: TCR beta diversity, measured per million T cells, fell in a roughly linear way with age.

This CDR3 contains 15 residues. J was trimmed by 6 bases and V by 5 bases; bases with no gene match: 6. The germline CDR1 and CDR2 sequences are LNHNV and YYDKDF (reference sequence). The TCR was taken from a human donor in good health. The chain has TRBV15 and TRBJ2-1; 11 bases align to TRBD1. Sequenced material: blood. CDR3 sequence reads: CATSVGQGAVNEQFF. In DNA form, the CDR3 reads TGTGCCACCAGCGTCGGACAGGGGGCGGTCAATGAGCAGTTCTTC.